The present T cell receptor (beta chain) was sequenced within a study of T cells in Graves' hyperthyroidism and ophthalmopathy. Study-level findings and limits: Most thyroid clonotypes expanded above 0.001 were also detected in blood. Separating ophthalmopathy from stable hyperthyroidism was achieved by a 13 V-J model.

Germline CDR1 reads GTSNPN; CDR2 reads SVGIG (reference sequence). V lost 1 base to trimming and J lost 7 bases, with 8 bases between them. The CDR3 totals 11 residues. RNA transcripts provided the source from which TCR beta CDR3 regions were amplified. The study used the HTBI primer set for a first-round RT-PCR of the TCR CDR3. TCRdb recomputed calls from the multiplex PCR reads with MiXCR, one row per CDR3 protein. The sample lists 500,000 to 600,000 distinct CDR3 sequences, just under 20% occurring once. This clonotype has more than one count but fewer than ten. The antigen is not known. The source of this sequence is a man aged 40-55 years with Graves' ophthalmopathy. The chain joins TRBV30 to TRBJ2-7; D unclear. The sample taken for sequencing was blood. The CDR3 is CAWSATVEQYF. The CDR3 nucleotides are TGTGCCTGGAGTGCGACGGTAGAGCAGTACTTC.